A selection of T cell receptor beta chains follows, all from one sample in a study of identical twins. TCRdb reprocessed the 5' RACE reads with MiXCR, giving one entry per CDR3 protein. The sample contains 700,000 or so distinct CDR3 sequences, around 8.3% of which appear only once. This same sample was also taken into another study, of yellow fever vaccine responses in identical twins.

Specimen: PBMCs. The source of these receptors is a woman between 18 and 29 years old in good health. Each CDR3 is given with its conserved first and last residue. D genes are given only for firm matches. The size field is filled for only some rows; it gives once, few, many or a size class.

CASSTWVGEQFF,TGTGCCAGCAGTACCTGGGTTGGTGAGCAGTTCTTC,.,.,TRBV12-3/TRBV12-4,TRBJ2-1
CASSLGSGTFSGANVLTF,TGTGCCAGCAGTTTAGGTTCAGGAACTTTCTCTGGGGCCAACGTCCTGACTTTC,many,.,TRBV12-3/TRBV12-4,TRBJ2-6
CASSLTLADTQYF,TGTGCCAGCAGCCTCACACTAGCAGATACGCAGTATTTT,many,.,TRBV3-1,TRBJ2-3
CSARAGGSGSGELFF,TGCAGTGCCCGAGCGGGCGGGAGTGGCTCCGGGGAGCTGTTTTTT,few,TRBD2,TRBV20-1,TRBJ2-2
CASSDGGYNEQFF,TGTGCCAGCAGTGATGGCGGATACAATGAGCAGTTCTTC,few,.,TRBV6-4,TRBJ2-1
CASSFPHGTGIVAFF,TGTGCCAGCAGTTTCCCCCACGGGACAGGCATCGTAGCTTTCTTT,few,TRBD1,TRBV27,TRBJ1-1
CASRTGKLGTGAYEQYF,TGTGCCAGCAGGACCGGGAAACTAGGGACAGGAGCCTACGAGCAGTACTTC,few,TRBD1,TRBV12-3/TRBV12-4,TRBJ2-7
CSAPVTSYEQYF,TGCAGTGCCCCAGTGACGTCGTACGAGCAGTACTTC,few,.,TRBV20-1,TRBJ2-7
CASSPSGRKPETQYF,TGTGCCAGCTCACCTAGCGGGAGGAAACCAGAGACCCAGTACTTC,.,TRBD2,TRBV7-2,TRBJ2-5
CSASPDLSSYEQYF,TGCAGTGCTAGTCCGGACTTAAGCTCCTACGAGCAGTACTTC,.,.,TRBV20-1,TRBJ2-7
CASSQIAGPFVEQYF,TGTGCCAGCAGTCAAATAGCGGGACCATTTGTCGAGCAGTACTTC,many,TRBD2,TRBV5-6,TRBJ2-7
CASSWTTDTYEQYF,TGTGCCAGCAGCTGGACGACGGACACCTACGAGCAGTACTTC,.,.,TRBV7-6,TRBJ2-7
CSVDYGGPTTYNEQFF,TGCAGCGTTGATTACGGGGGTCCAACTACCTACAATGAGCAGTTCTTC,.,.,TRBV29-1,TRBJ2-1
CSARAGTARVYGYTF,TGCAGTGCTAGAGCAGGGACAGCTAGGGTTTATGGCTACACCTTC,many,TRBD1,TRBV20-1,TRBJ1-2
CASSPPVSAGEDEQFF,TGTGCCAGCAGCCCCCCGGTCAGCGCGGGAGAGGATGAGCAGTTCTTC,few,TRBD2,TRBV9,TRBJ2-1
CASSQENGDNEQFF,TGTGCCAGCAGCCAAGAAAACGGGGACAATGAGCAGTTCTTC,few,.,TRBV3-1,TRBJ2-1
CASSDSDKNEQFF,TGTGCCAGCAGTGATTCGGACAAAAATGAGCAGTTCTTC,.,.,TRBV25-1,TRBJ2-1
CASSLAGGKAQYF,TGTGCCAGCAGCTTAGCGGGCGGGAAGGCGCAGTATTTT,.,.,TRBV7-9,TRBJ2-3
CAISEATIDTQYF,TGTGCCATCAGTGAGGCCACTATAGATACGCAGTATTTT,many,.,TRBV10-3,TRBJ2-3
CSASADSALPDTQYF,TGCAGTGCTAGTGCCGACAGCGCCCTGCCAGATACGCAGTATTTT,.,.,TRBV20-1,TRBJ2-3
CSARVGNIQYF,TGCAGTGCTAGGGTCGGAAACATTCAGTACTTC,.,.,TRBV20-1,TRBJ2-4
CASSVHKQETQYF,TGTGCCAGCAGCGTCCATAAACAAGAGACCCAGTACTTC,few,.,TRBV5-6,TRBJ2-5
CASSIPGRAGIF,TGTGCCAGCAGCATACCCGGACGGGCAGGGATTTTC,.,.,TRBV11-2,TRBJ2-5
CASSLAEGGGANSYEQYF,TGTGCCAGCAGCTTAGCGGAGGGCGGGGGCGCGAATAGTTACGAGCAGTACTTC,.,.,TRBV7-6,TRBJ2-7
CASSHIRGRWETQYF,TGTGCCAGCAGCCACATCAGGGGGCGGTGGGAGACCCAGTACTTC,.,TRBD1,TRBV28,TRBJ2-5
CASSGGQNKNIQYF,TGTGCCAGCAGTGGGGGACAGAACAAAAACATTCAGTACTTC,.,TRBD1,TRBV11-2,TRBJ2-4
CSVQQGLTTDAQYF,TGCAGCGTCCAACAGGGACTTACCACAGATGCGCAGTATTTT,.,.,TRBV29-1,TRBJ2-3
CSARAGLGEGTQYF,TGCAGTGCTAGAGCTGGGCTTGGGGAGGGTACGCAGTATTTT,.,TRBD2,TRBV20-1,TRBJ2-3
CASRNRGFMNTEAFF,TGTGCCAGCAGGAATCGGGGCTTTATGAACACTGAAGCTTTCTTT,few,.,TRBV6-2/TRBV6-3,TRBJ1-1
CASSLTSGRAYNEQFF,TGCGCCAGCAGCTTGACTAGCGGGAGGGCCTACAATGAGCAGTTCTTC,many,TRBD2,TRBV5-1,TRBJ2-1
CASSRKTGAQETQYF,TGTGCCAGCAGCCGAAAAACAGGGGCCCAAGAGACCCAGTACTTC,few,TRBD1,TRBV7-2,TRBJ2-5
CATKATPTPNTGELFF,TGTGCCACCAAGGCGACTCCTACTCCGAACACCGGGGAGCTGTTTTTT,few,.,TRBV6-1,TRBJ2-2
CASSFWDALELRAFF,TGTGCCAGCAGTTTCTGGGACGCCTTGGAACTGAGAGCTTTCTTT,.,.,TRBV12-3/TRBV12-4,TRBJ1-1
CASSEAGTARDSGYTF,TGTGCCAGCAGTGAAGCGGGGACAGCGAGGGACTCTGGCTACACCTTC,few,TRBD1,TRBV2,TRBJ1-2
CASSLSGQGTEAFF,TGTGCCAGCAGCTTAAGTGGTCAGGGGACTGAAGCTTTCTTT,many,.,TRBV7-9,TRBJ1-1
CASSLRGQLSYNEQFF,TGTGCCAGCAGCTTAAGAGGGCAACTCTCCTACAATGAGCAGTTCTTC,.,.,TRBV7-2,TRBJ2-1
CATSDPSPGEEELFF,TGTGCCACCAGTGATCCGTCACCGGGGGAAGAGGAGCTGTTTTTT,.,.,TRBV24-1,TRBJ2-2
CASSSTGHLNQNIQYF,TGTGCCAGCAGCTCGACAGGACACTTAAACCAAAACATTCAGTACTTC,few,.,TRBV7-8,TRBJ2-4